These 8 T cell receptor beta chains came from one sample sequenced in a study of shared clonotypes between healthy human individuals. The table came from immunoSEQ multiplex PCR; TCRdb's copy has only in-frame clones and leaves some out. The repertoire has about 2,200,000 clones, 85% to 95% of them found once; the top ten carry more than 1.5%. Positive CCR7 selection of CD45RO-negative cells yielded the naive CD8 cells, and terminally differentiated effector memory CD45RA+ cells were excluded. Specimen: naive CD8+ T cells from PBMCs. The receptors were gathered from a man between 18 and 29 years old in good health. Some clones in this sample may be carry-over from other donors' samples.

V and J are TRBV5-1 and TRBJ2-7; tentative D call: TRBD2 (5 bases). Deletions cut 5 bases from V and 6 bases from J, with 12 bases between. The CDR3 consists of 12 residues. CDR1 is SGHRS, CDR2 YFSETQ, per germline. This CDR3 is CASRSGSSEQYF. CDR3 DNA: TGCGCCAGCAGGTCTGGGAGCTCCGAGCAGTACTTC.

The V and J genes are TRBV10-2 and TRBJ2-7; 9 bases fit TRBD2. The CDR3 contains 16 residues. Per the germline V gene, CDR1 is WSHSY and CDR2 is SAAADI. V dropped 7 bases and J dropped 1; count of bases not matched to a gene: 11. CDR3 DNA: TGCGCCAGCATTCCCGGACTAGCGAGTTTTTCCTACGAGCAGTACTTC. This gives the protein CASIPGLASFSYEQYF.

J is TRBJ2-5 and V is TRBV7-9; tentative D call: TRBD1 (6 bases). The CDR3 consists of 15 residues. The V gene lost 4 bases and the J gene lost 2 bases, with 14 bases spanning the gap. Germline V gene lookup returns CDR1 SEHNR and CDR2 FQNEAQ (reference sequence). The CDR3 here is CASSSSGTRQETQYF. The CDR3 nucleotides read TGTGCCAGCAGCTCCTCCGGGACACGACAAGAGACCCAGTACTTC.

CDR3: CASSWERTDTQYF. The CDR3 nucleotides are TGTGCCAGCAGCTGGGAACGCACAGATACGCAGTATTTT. The chain combines TRBV7-9 with TRBJ2-3; no definite D call. The germline gives CDR1 SEHNR, CDR2 FQNEAQ (reference sequence). The CDR3 has 13 residues. V was trimmed by 4 bases and J by 1 base, leaving 6 bases between them. The full variable domain, rest sourced from reference TRBV7-9 and TRBJ2-3, is DTGVSQNPRHKITKRGQNVTFRCDPISEHNRLYWYRQTLGQGPEFLTYFQNEAQLEKSRLLSDRFSAERPKGSFSTLEIQRTEQGDSAMYLCASSWERTDTQYFGPGTRLTVL.

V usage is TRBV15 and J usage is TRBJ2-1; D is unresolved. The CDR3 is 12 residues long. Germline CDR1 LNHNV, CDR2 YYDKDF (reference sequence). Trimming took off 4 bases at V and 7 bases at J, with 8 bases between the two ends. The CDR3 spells CATSTVWNEQFF. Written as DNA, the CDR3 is TGTGCCACCAGCACCGTGTGGAATGAGCAGTTCTTC.

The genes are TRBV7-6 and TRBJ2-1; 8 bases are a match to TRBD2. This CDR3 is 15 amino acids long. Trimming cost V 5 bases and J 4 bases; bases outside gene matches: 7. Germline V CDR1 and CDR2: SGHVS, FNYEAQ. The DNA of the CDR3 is TGTGCCAGCAGCCGCAGCGGGAGTGGGTACAATGAGCAGTTCTTC. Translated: CASSRSGSGYNEQFF.

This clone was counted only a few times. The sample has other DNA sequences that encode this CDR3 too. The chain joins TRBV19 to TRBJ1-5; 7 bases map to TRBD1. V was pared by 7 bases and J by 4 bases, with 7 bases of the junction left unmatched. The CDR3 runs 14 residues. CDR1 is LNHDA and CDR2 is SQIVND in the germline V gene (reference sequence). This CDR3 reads CASMTRDSNQPQHF. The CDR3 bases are TGTGCCAGTATGACCCGGGACAGTAATCAGCCCCAGCATTTT. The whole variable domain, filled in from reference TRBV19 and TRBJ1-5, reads DGGITQSPKYLFRKEGQNVTLSCEQNLNHDAMYWYRQDPGQGLRLIYYSQIVNDFQKGDIAEGYSVSREKKESFPLTVTSAQKNPTAFYLCASMTRDSNQPQHFGDGTRLSIL.

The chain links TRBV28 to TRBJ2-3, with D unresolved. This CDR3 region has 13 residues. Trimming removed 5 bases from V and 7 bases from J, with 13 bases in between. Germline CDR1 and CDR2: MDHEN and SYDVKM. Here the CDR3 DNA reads TGTGCCAGCAGTCACGAAAATGTTAATACGCAGTATTTT. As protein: CASSHENVNTQYF.